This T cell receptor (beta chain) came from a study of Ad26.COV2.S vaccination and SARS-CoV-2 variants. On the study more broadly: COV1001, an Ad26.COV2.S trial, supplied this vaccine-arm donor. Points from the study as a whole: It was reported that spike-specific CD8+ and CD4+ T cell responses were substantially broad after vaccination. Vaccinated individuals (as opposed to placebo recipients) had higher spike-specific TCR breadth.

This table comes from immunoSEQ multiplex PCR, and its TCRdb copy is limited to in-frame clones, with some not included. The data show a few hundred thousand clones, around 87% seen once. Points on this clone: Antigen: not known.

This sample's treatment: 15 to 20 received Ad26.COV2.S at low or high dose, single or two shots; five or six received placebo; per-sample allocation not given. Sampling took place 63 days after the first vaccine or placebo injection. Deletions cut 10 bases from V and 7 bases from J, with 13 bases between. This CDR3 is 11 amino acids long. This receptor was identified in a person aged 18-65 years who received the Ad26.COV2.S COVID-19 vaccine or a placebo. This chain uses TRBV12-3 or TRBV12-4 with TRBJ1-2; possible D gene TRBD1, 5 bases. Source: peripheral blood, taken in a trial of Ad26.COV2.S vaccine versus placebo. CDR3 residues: CAIGRVGGYTF. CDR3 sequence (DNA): TGTGCCATCGGCAGGGTTGGTGGCTACACCTTC.